Each of the 13 T cell receptor beta chains below was sequenced from the same sample in a study of cytotoxic CD8 clonotypes in ibrutinib-treated CLL (dated by TCRdb to about 2021). Explained via the paper, the time point label denotes: 24 months on ibrutinib. Library preparation was by the immunoSEQ multiplex PCR assay. TCRdb's version of the immuneACCESS table is confined to in-frame rearrangements and falls short of the full clone set. An unresolved V gene accounts for under half of the shortfall where checked; the remainder is of unknown origin. Within this sample are fewer than 150,000 clones, with 84% of them counted one time only. The ten largest clones add up to 2.5% to 3.5% of the sample. The sample consisted of PBMCs, taken after 24 months of ibrutinib treatment. The receptors here all came from a human donor with chronic lymphocytic leukemia.

The J gene is TRBJ2-5, the V gene TRBV9; the match to TRBD2 covers 15 bases. This CDR3 has 16 amino acids. The germline gives CDR1 SGDLS, CDR2 YYNGEE. Trimming cost V 4 bases and J 5 bases; bases outside gene matches: 6. The CDR3 loop reads CASSPRTSGGVETQYF. As DNA, the CDR3 is TGTGCCAGCAGCCCCCGGACTAGCGGGGGGGTGGAGACCCAGTACTTC.

J is TRBJ2-4 and V is TRBV18, with D perhaps matching TRBD1 (5 bases). V dropped 1 base and J dropped 5 bases, with 12 bases sitting between them. The CDR3 is made up of 15 amino acids. The germline gives CDR1 KGHSH, CDR2 LQKENI. DNA of the CDR3: TGTGCCAGCTCACCACGAACAGGAGTCGAAAACATTCAGTACTTC. This sequence encodes CASSPRTGVENIQYF.

The V call is TRBV6-1, the J call TRBJ1-4; possibly TRBD1 for D (6 bases). Trimming stripped 4 bases from V and 0 bases from J, with 12 bases between. CDR1 and CDR2 from the germline V gene are MNHNS and SASEGT. The CDR3 has 16 amino acids. This CDR3 reads CASSATGTATNEKLFF. In nucleotides, the CDR3 is TGTGCCAGCAGTGCGACAGGAACTGCAACTAATGAAAAACTGTTTTTT.

The chain links TRBV9 to TRBJ2-3; no reliable D call. V was trimmed by 4 bases and J by 0 bases, leaving 12 bases between them. The CDR3 runs to 15 residues. Germline V gives CDR1 SGDLS, CDR2 YYNGEE. The CDR3 coding sequence is TGTGCCAGCAGCCCCCGGGTCCTAAGCACAGATACGCAGTATTTT. Translating gives CASSPRVLSTDTQYF. The variable domain in full, with the rest retrieved from reference TRBV9 and TRBJ2-3, is DSGVTQTPKHLITATGQRVTLRCSPRSGDLSVYWYQQSLDQGLQFLIQYYNGEERAKGNILERFSAQQFPDLHSELNLSSLELGDSALYFCASSPRVLSTDTQYFGPGTRLTVL.

The rearrangement uses TRBV10-3 and TRBJ2-7, with TRBD1 as a possible D gene (7 bases). Germline CDR1 ENHRY, CDR2 SYGVKD. The CDR3 totals 13 residues. V was shortened by 5 bases and J by 5 bases, with 13 bases between the two germline ends. CDR3 nucleotide sequence: TGTGCCATCAGTTGGGCCAGGGGGGACGAGCAGTACTTC. This translates into CAISWARGDEQYF.

The chain couples TRBV5-1 to TRBJ2-7; 9 nucleotides line up with TRBD2. V lost 2 bases to trimming and J lost 5 bases; unmatched junction nucleotides: 5. Per germline, CDR1 SGHRS and CDR2 YFSETQ. This CDR3 spans 14 amino acids. The CDR3 region is CASSLELAGHEQYF. The CDR3 DNA sequence: TGCGCCAGCAGCTTAGAACTAGCGGGCCACGAGCAGTACTTC.

V usage is TRBV7-2 and J usage is TRBJ2-1; no reliable D call. V lost 8 bases, J lost 8 bases, and 16 bases lay in between. This CDR3 has 13 residues. Germline V gene data show CDR1 as SGHTA and CDR2 as FQGNSA. DNA of the CDR3: TGTGCCAGCCGGAAGACACAACACGATGAGCAGTTCTTC. Encoded protein: CASRKTQHDEQFF. Looking up the rest from reference TRBV7-2 and TRBJ2-1 gives the full variable domain: GAGVSQSPSNKVTEKGKDVELRCDPISGHTALYWYRQSLGQGLEFLIYFQGNSAPDKSGLPSDRFSAERTGGSVSTLTIQRTQQEDSAVYLCASRKTQHDEQFFGPGTRLTVL.

The V and J genes are TRBV7-8 and TRBJ2-7; D is perhaps TRBD2 (5 bases). The CDR3 has 15 amino acids. Trimming left V 7 bases short and J 0 bases short, with 16 bases between. The germline V gene has CDR1 SGHVS and CDR2 FQNEAQ. The CDR3 region is CASTPVGVPSYEQYF. CDR3 DNA sequence: TGTGCCAGCACCCCGGTCGGGGTCCCCTCCTACGAGCAGTACTTC.

The V call is TRBV30, the J call TRBJ2-7; tentatively, D is TRBD2 (7 bases). CDR1 GTSNPN and CDR2 SVGIG come from the germline V gene (reference sequence). V lost 2 bases to trimming and J lost 0 bases, with 14 bases between them. The CDR3 covers 15 residues. The CDR3 loop is CAWSYGGAPSYEQYF. The CDR3 DNA reads as TGTGCCTGGAGTTATGGGGGGGCACCCTCCTACGAGCAGTACTTC.

The chain has TRBV13 and TRBJ2-7; TRBD1 matches 9 bases. Losses at the gene ends were 5 bases for V and 0 bases for J; bases not matched to a gene: 11. The germline gives CDR1 PRHDT, CDR2 FYEKMQ (reference sequence). The CDR3 totals 17 residues. CDR3 amino acids: CASSPLGQGQNSYEQYF. The CDR3 nucleotides read TGTGCCAGCAGCCCCCTCGGACAGGGGCAAAACTCCTACGAGCAGTACTTC. The whole variable domain, filled in from reference TRBV13 and TRBJ2-7, reads AAGVIQSPRHLIKEKRETATLKCYPIPRHDTVYWYQQGPGQDPQFLISFYEKMQSDKGSIPDRFSAQQFSDYHSELNMSSLELGDSALYFCASSPLGQGQNSYEQYFGPGTRLTVT.

The gene calls are TRBV19 and TRBJ1-2; D perhaps matches TRBD1 (6 bases). The germline CDR1 and CDR2 sequences are LNHDA and SQIVND (reference sequence). V was shortened by 5 bases and J by 8 bases, with 12 bases between the two germline ends. This CDR3 has 12 amino acids. CDR3 loop: CASSVLQGGYTF. The CDR3 DNA is TGTGCCAGTAGTGTCCTTCAGGGGGGCTACACCTTC.

The chain employs TRBV10-2 and TRBJ2-7; TRBD1 matches at 8 bases. CDR1 and CDR2 from the germline V gene are WSHSY and SAAADI. There are 12 residues in the CDR3. Trimming cost V 8 bases and J 3 bases; bases outside gene matches: 3. This CDR3 is CASQDRGYEQYF. In DNA, the CDR3 is TGCGCCAGCCAAGACAGGGGCTACGAGCAGTACTTC.

The V call is TRBV9, the J call TRBJ2-2, with D hard to call. The CDR3 contains 15 residues. The V gene lost 4 bases and the J gene lost 3 bases, with 13 bases spanning the gap. Germline V lookup: CDR1 SGDLS, CDR2 YYNGEE. DNA for the CDR3: TGTGCCAGCAGCCCCGATGAGACACACACCGGGGAGCTGTTTTTT. This codes for CASSPDETHTGELFF.